The clone carrying this TCR beta chain has a handful of counts. The data were taken from a study of shared clonotypes between healthy human individuals. It was about 82 million PBMCs that unsorted samples used for genomic DNA. The CDR3 is 13 amino acids. The germline CDR1 and CDR2 sequences are LGHNA and YNFKEQ. V dropped 3 bases and J dropped 6; count of bases not matched to a gene: 4. At a deep level, the assay was run. Assay: immunoSEQ multiplex PCR; the TCRdb copy retains only in-frame clones and omits some. The sample has 75,000 to 100,000 clones, roughly half seen once. The gene calls are TRBV4-2 and TRBJ2-7; 8 bases match TRBD1. This TCR was sampled from a woman in her thirties or forties in good health. Some clones in this sample may be carry-over from other donors' samples. The specimen sequenced was PBMCs. DNA for the CDR3: TGTGCCAGCAGCCAGGACAGGGTGGGCGAGCAGTACTTC. Protein: CASSQDRVGEQYF.